This T cell receptor (beta chain) was recorded in a study of tumor-infiltrating lymphocytes in oesophageal squamous cell carcinoma. The germline gives CDR1 SGHTA, CDR2 FQGNSA. The CDR3 has 17 amino acids. This clonotype was detected only a few times. TCRdb processed the PCR reads anew with MiXCR; each CDR3 protein has one entry. Altogether some 11,000 distinct CDR3 sequences are present, 55% being singletons, with the ten largest covering about 45%. This TCR derives from a female donor with esophageal squamous cell carcinoma. The sample taken for sequencing was esophageal tumor tissue. The genes are TRBV7-2 and TRBJ2-7; TRBD1 or TRBD2 may be the D gene (5 bases each). The J call is in doubt because the DNA end fits TRBJ2-6 better. CDR3 sequence: CASSPGPASFGANVLTF. The CDR3 nucleotides read TGTGCCAGCAGCCCGGGACCTGCGAGCTTCGGGGCCAACGTCCTGACTTTC.